The source of this T cell receptor (beta chain) is a study of blood T cell repertoires in COVID-19 (dated by TCRdb to about 2020). Turning to the overall study: Samples covering the acute and convalescent phases of COVID-19 were provided by collaborators in the United States, Italy and Spain. The material from the prospective study consisted of cDNA or gDNA derived from T cells, B-cell-depleted T cells, or PBMCs. The dataset comprised deeply sampled blood TCRbeta repertoires from subjects exposed to, actively infected with, or recovered from COVID-19. The repertoires were made available in a free public database intended to serve as a resource for research on the immune response to SARS-CoV-2. The samples were drawn from two sources: the first 160 participants of the ongoing ImmuneRACE study, and 1,254 subjects contributed by 6 global collaborators. The sample metadata nearly always contained a de-identified subject ID, COVID-19 status, age in years and sex. Where available, HLA class I and class II types were taken from metadata supplied by the sample provider and were not determined by assay-based typing.

The germline V gene (reference sequence) specifies GTSNPN as CDR1 and SVGIG as CDR2. V is pared back by 3 bases and J by 8 bases, with 8 bases lying between the germline termini. Counted from cysteine to phenylalanine, this CDR3 has 12 amino acids. Only CDR3 DNA is held: 36 bases, read in frame from base 1. The immunoSEQ Assay, a bias-controlled multiplex PCR, was used to amplify TCRbeta CDR3 regions from genomic DNA. The authors' pipeline ran thus. The number of nucleated cells in each sample was estimated from the amplification of reference gene primers within the assay. Sequence reads were collapsed and filtered to measure the absolute abundance of every unique TCRbeta CDR3 rearrangement. Productive Simpson clonality was computed per sample as the square root of Simpson's diversity index over productive rearrangements. TCRdb obtained this table from immuneACCESS and retained in-frame rearrangements with V and J assigned. These tables miss some clones; where compared with another copy, unresolved V genes account for less than half of the shortfall, and the remainder is unexplained. V and J calls plus clone size are reproduced from that table; the DNA served to infer D and trimming. The sample table holds around 180,000 clones, of which approximately 90% were seen once. The ten top clones hold approximately 4.4% of the sample.

The collaborating institutions used their own protocols to collect whole blood in K2EDTA tubes. For TCRbeta analysis, collaborators shipped samples in one of three forms: frozen whole blood, isolated PBMCs, or DNA extracted from either of those sample types. Regarding this clone: What this receptor recognizes is not known. No base qualities exist here, and no much larger clone lies one base off it.

The full study reports these points: How much clinical and demographic metadata was included differed by source and by participant, and the metadata was provided uncurated.

The chain employs TRBV30 and TRBJ1-6; no D gene call is confident. The clonotype originates from a human donor in a cohort sampled during active COVID-19. Sequencing was performed on peripheral blood. The nucleotide sequence is TGTGCCTGGAGACAGCCCGATTCACCCCTCCACTTT. Its translation is CAWRQPDSPLHF.